This T cell receptor beta chain came from a study of Ad26.COV2.S vaccination and SARS-CoV-2 variants. Study context: Ad26.COV2.S shots went into the muscle once or twice, 56 days apart. Broader study findings: Analyses that measured TCR breadth and depth may have underestimated total T cell responses.

The treatment denotes: over 15 received Ad26.COV2.S at low or high dose, single or two shots; about five received placebo; per-sample allocation not given. All samples were drawn on day 63, counting from the first vaccine or placebo injection. The V and J ends lost 8 bases and 0 bases respectively, with 8 bases between them. Germline assignment: CDR1 MGHDK and CDR2 SYGVNS. The CDR3 extends over 13 amino acids. This table comes from immunoSEQ multiplex PCR, and its TCRdb copy is limited to in-frame clones, with some not included. In the table there are around 340,000 clones, about 85% of which are singletons. About this clone itself: Its antigen is still unknown.

The J gene is TRBJ1-3, the V gene TRBV25-1, with D perhaps TRBD1 (5 bases). This TCR was recovered from a person aged 18-60 years who received the Ad26.COV2.S COVID-19 vaccine or a placebo. Specimen: peripheral blood, collected in a trial of Ad26.COV2.S vaccine versus placebo. CDR3 loop: CASSGISGNTIYF. The CDR3 DNA is TGTGCCAGCTCAGGGATCTCTGGAAACACCATATATTTT.